A selection of T cell receptor beta chains follows, all from one sample in a study of CD8+CD57+ T cells in acquired aplastic anemia. TCRdb redid the calling of the reads with MiXCR, one entry per CDR3 protein. The sample includes some 200,000 distinct CDR3 sequences, under 55% of them seen just once. Sequencing was done on a sample of sorted CD4+, CD8+, or CD8+CD57+ T cells (not recorded which) from PBMCs. The receptors stem from a human donor with aplastic anemia. Each CDR3 is given without its conserved first and last residue. Each record gives: J gene, D gene, V gene, CDR3 protein. The D gene is left open where the match is weak.

J gene: TRBJ2-5
D gene: TRBD2
V gene: TRBV19
CDR3 protein: ASSIAGTNSNTQY

J gene: TRBJ2-5
D gene: -
V gene: TRBV20-1
CDR3 protein: SATPGAKGTQY

J gene: TRBJ1-2
D gene: -
V gene: TRBV30
CDR3 protein: AWTRGWGDGYT

J gene: TRBJ2-7
D gene: TRBD1
V gene: TRBV10-3
CDR3 protein: ASRETGSYEQY

J gene: TRBJ2-7
D gene: TRBD2
V gene: TRBV3-1
CDR3 protein: AREGWGTSATGVHEQY

J gene: TRBJ1-1
D gene: -
V gene: TRBV19
CDR3 protein: ASSMGRNTEAF

J gene: TRBJ2-7
D gene: -
V gene: TRBV9
CDR3 protein: ASSGEVHEQY

J gene: TRBJ1-4
D gene: -
V gene: TRBV11-1
CDR3 protein: ASSLMGRGRANEKLF

J gene: TRBJ2-1
D gene: TRBD1
V gene: TRBV30
CDR3 protein: AWSVRRQGRHEQF

J gene: TRBJ2-2
D gene: -
V gene: TRBV12-3/TRBV12-4
CDR3 protein: ASSTGDRRTGELF

J gene: TRBJ1-1
D gene: TRBD1
V gene: TRBV29-1
CDR3 protein: SVTRTGDTEAF

J gene: TRBJ2-1
D gene: TRBD1
V gene: TRBV10-3
CDR3 protein: ATMGQKDYNEQF

J gene: TRBJ2-5
D gene: TRBD2
V gene: TRBV20-1
CDR3 protein: SARDPSGVLETQY

J gene: TRBJ1-2
D gene: -
V gene: TRBV6-5
CDR3 protein: ASSYVGQGRSYGYT

J gene: TRBJ1-1
D gene: -
V gene: TRBV20-1
CDR3 protein: SARVGPVNTEAF

J gene: TRBJ2-5
D gene: -
V gene: TRBV5-1
CDR3 protein: ASSLDGGGLEGVQY

J gene: TRBJ2-3
D gene: TRBD2
V gene: TRBV7-3
CDR3 protein: ASSLSSTSGSTDTQY